This T cell receptor beta chain was recorded in a study of prognosis after radiotherapy for stage I lung cancer. Findings and limits, study-wide: Patients who developed distant metastases had lower Shannon entropy after stereotactic body radiation therapy.

Notes on this clonotype: Its antigen is currently unknown. A far bigger clonotype differs at one base, so this is likely a read error.

Germline CDR1 and CDR2: MNHEY and SVGAGI. The CDR3 is 15 residues long. Template was genomic DNA; TCR beta CDR3 amplified in two multiplex PCR rounds. During first-round PCR, primers specific to each TRBV and TRBJ gene were used. TCRdb independently ran MiXCR on the multiplex PCR reads; one entry per CDR3 protein. The table has roughly 14,000 distinct CDR3 sequences, less than 35% seen once. This specimen was PBMCs, taken before or after stereotactic body radiation therapy (not recorded which). The chain recombines TRBV6-5 with TRBJ2-1; D may match TRBD1 or TRBD2 (6 bases each). The sequence came from a donor over 45 with non-small cell lung cancer. CDR3 protein: CANSRGTSIYNEQFF. Here the CDR3 DNA reads TGTGCCAACAGTAGGGGGACTTCTATTTACAATGAGCAGTTCTTC.